This is a list of T cell receptor beta chains from one sample in a study of blood T cell repertoires in COVID-19. Some clones are missing from TCRdb's copy, which holds only in-frame ones; the method was immunoSEQ multiplex PCR. In the table there are 45,000 to 55,000 clones, 70% to 85% of which are singletons. Sequenced: peripheral blood. The receptors originated from a man older than 75 with COVID-19, enrolled during active disease. Each CDR3 is given with its conserved first and last residue. A D gene is named only where the DNA matches it firmly.

CDR3 protein: CASSLVSQGYGYTF; V gene: TRBV5-4; J gene: TRBJ1-2; D gene: -
CDR3 protein: CASSLPGQGAFATNEKLFF; V gene: TRBV7-2; J gene: TRBJ1-4; D gene: TRBD1
CDR3 protein: CASSPQTGDTQYF; V gene: TRBV7-8; J gene: TRBJ2-3; D gene: -
CDR3 protein: CASSTQTGVNTEAFF; V gene: TRBV5-1; J gene: TRBJ1-1; D gene: TRBD1
CDR3 protein: CASSLRGPSSGANVLTF; V gene: TRBV28; J gene: TRBJ2-6; D gene: -
CDR3 protein: CASKAREGTYGYTF; V gene: TRBV6-6; J gene: TRBJ1-2; D gene: -
CDR3 protein: CASSPGGNQPQHF; V gene: TRBV18; J gene: TRBJ1-5; D gene: -
CDR3 protein: CASSTRTLQGAETQYF; V gene: TRBV19; J gene: TRBJ2-5; D gene: -
CDR3 protein: CASSSDKTGGRETQYF; V gene: TRBV5-4; J gene: TRBJ2-5; D gene: TRBD1
CDR3 protein: CASSRSEFGNQPQHF; V gene: TRBV19; J gene: TRBJ1-5; D gene: -
CDR3 protein: CASSSPGQGFLVRGYTF; V gene: TRBV5-4; J gene: TRBJ1-2; D gene: TRBD1
CDR3 protein: CASSLPGLATNIQYF; V gene: TRBV5-4; J gene: TRBJ2-4; D gene: TRBD2
CDR3 protein: CASSGTAYEKLFF; V gene: TRBV28; J gene: TRBJ1-4; D gene: TRBD1
CDR3 protein: CASSSGAWEDTQYF; V gene: TRBV27; J gene: TRBJ2-3; D gene: -
CDR3 protein: CASSYQATVNTEAFF; V gene: TRBV6-5; J gene: TRBJ1-1; D gene: -
CDR3 protein: CASSLPVGTEYGYTF; V gene: TRBV4-1; J gene: TRBJ1-2; D gene: TRBD1
CDR3 protein: CASSSFPGQGMVNTEAFF; V gene: TRBV5-8; J gene: TRBJ1-1; D gene: TRBD1
CDR3 protein: CASSFSSENYGYTF; V gene: TRBV7-2; J gene: TRBJ1-2; D gene: -
CDR3 protein: CASSQEGTGVGYTF; V gene: TRBV14; J gene: TRBJ1-2; D gene: TRBD1
CDR3 protein: CASSHPVGTDSYEQYF; V gene: TRBV3-1/TRBV3-2; J gene: TRBJ2-7; D gene: TRBD1
CDR3 protein: CASSLSGTGGREKLFF; V gene: TRBV28; J gene: TRBJ1-4; D gene: TRBD1
CDR3 protein: CASSLVEGQGVMGTEAFF; V gene: TRBV5-1; J gene: TRBJ1-1; D gene: TRBD1
CDR3 protein: CASSESQTGPLNQPQHF; V gene: TRBV19; J gene: TRBJ1-5; D gene: TRBD1
CDR3 protein: CASSLQAGDQETQYF; V gene: TRBV7-9; J gene: TRBJ2-5; D gene: TRBD2
CDR3 protein: CASSSSRQFPYEQYF; V gene: TRBV5-1; J gene: TRBJ2-7; D gene: -
CDR3 protein: CASSFERGVMNTEAFF; V gene: TRBV7-9; J gene: TRBJ1-1; D gene: -
CDR3 protein: CASSEGAGGHYNEQFF; V gene: TRBV25-1; J gene: TRBJ2-1; D gene: TRBD2
CDR3 protein: CASSAGTTITDTQYF; V gene: TRBV9; J gene: TRBJ2-3; D gene: TRBD2
CDR3 protein: CASSPRQAGNEQFF; V gene: TRBV9; J gene: TRBJ2-1; D gene: -
CDR3 protein: CASSRDRGVGEQYF; V gene: TRBV18; J gene: TRBJ2-7; D gene: TRBD1
CDR3 protein: CAISDYISLGDLPSGELFF; V gene: TRBV10-3; J gene: TRBJ2-2; D gene: -
CDR3 protein: CASSLQGYYEQYF; V gene: TRBV5-1; J gene: TRBJ2-7; D gene: -
CDR3 protein: CASSEQGNSNQPQHF; V gene: TRBV5-1; J gene: TRBJ1-5; D gene: -
CDR3 protein: CASSNRQNSGNTIYF; V gene: TRBV6-6; J gene: TRBJ1-3; D gene: -
CDR3 protein: CASSISGTGSYEQYF; V gene: TRBV19; J gene: TRBJ2-7; D gene: -
CDR3 protein: CASSTGTSGAYEQYF; V gene: TRBV5-4; J gene: TRBJ2-7; D gene: TRBD2
CDR3 protein: CASSPPNSHSGANVLTF; V gene: TRBV18; J gene: TRBJ2-6; D gene: -
CDR3 protein: CASRRTGGTEAFF; V gene: TRBV5-5; J gene: TRBJ1-1; D gene: TRBD1
CDR3 protein: CASSTPVRDISSPGELFF; V gene: TRBV7-9; J gene: TRBJ2-2; D gene: -
CDR3 protein: CASSQSKREKRADTQYF; V gene: TRBV23-1; J gene: TRBJ2-3; D gene: -
CDR3 protein: CASSTSGGAYNEQFF; V gene: TRBV11-3; J gene: TRBJ2-1; D gene: TRBD2
CDR3 protein: CASSLQGTGTNTEAFF; V gene: TRBV5-1; J gene: TRBJ1-1; D gene: TRBD1